The 15 T cell receptor beta chains below come from one sample, sequenced in a study of CD8 T cells in Susac syndrome. Random hexamers were used to reverse transcribe the RNA input (about 0.5 to 1 ug). TCRdb analysed the immunoSEQ multiplex PCR reads with MiXCR anew, one entry per CDR3 protein. The sample shows approximately 150,000 distinct CDR3 sequences, about 93% of them seen only once. The sequencing sample was made of CD4+ T cells from PBMCs. Every receptor here comes from a human donor with multiple sclerosis.

This CDR3 is CASSSGGTEAFF. CDR3 DNA: TGTGCCAGCAGTTCAGGGGGAACTGAAGCTTTCTTT. The chain carries TRBV28 and TRBJ1-1; 7 bases are a match to TRBD1. J was trimmed by 5 bases and V by 4 bases; bases with no gene match: 1. The CDR3 is made up of 12 amino acids. Germline CDR1 and CDR2: MDHEN and SYDVKM.

The chain carries TRBV20-1 and TRBJ2-7; D ambiguous. The CDR3 spans 14 residues. CDR1 DFQATT and CDR2 SNEGSKA come from the germline V gene (reference sequence). Trimming took off 2 bases at V and 3 bases at J, with 14 bases between the two ends. CDR3 amino acids: CSARLPLGSYEQYF. CDR3 bases: TGCAGTGCTAGACTCCCCCTCGGTAGCTACGAGCAGTACTTC.

CDR3 sequence (DNA): TGTGCCAGCAGCTTGCAGGGCGGCTCTGGAAACACCATATATTTT. Its translation is CASSLQGGSGNTIYF. The chain recombines TRBV7-2 with TRBJ1-3; TRBD1 might be the D (5 bases). There are 15 residues in the CDR3. V lost 3 bases, J lost 0 bases, and 9 bases lay in between. Germline assignment: CDR1 SGHTA and CDR2 FQGNSA. Full variable domain (rest looked up from reference TRBV7-2 and TRBJ1-3): GAGVSQSPSNKVTEKGKDVELRCDPISGHTALYWYRQSLGQGLEFLIYFQGNSAPDKSGLPSDRFSAERTGGSVSTLTIQRTQQEDSAVYLCASSLQGGSGNTIYFGEGSWLTVV.

CDR3 in DNA: TGCAGTGCTTCCACGCAGGGGGCTATCAATGGCTACACCTTC. Translation gives CSASTQGAINGYTF. The rearrangement links TRBV20-1 to TRBJ1-2; 8 bases are shared with TRBD1. The CDR3 is 14 amino acids. CDR1 and CDR2 (germline): DFQATT, SNEGSKA (reference sequence). The V segment lost 5 bases and the J segment 6 bases; nucleotides outside the gene matches: 11.

The chain combines TRBV2 with TRBJ1-1, with D possibly matching TRBD1 (5 bases). With 4 bases removed from V and 11 bases from J, the gap between germline ends came to 17 bases. CDR3 length equals 13 residues. Germline V gives CDR1 SNHLY, CDR2 FYNNEI. CDR3 protein: CASSVGQGRWAFF. The CDR3 nucleotides are TGTGCCAGCAGTGTAGGCCAGGGAAGATGGGCTTTCTTT.

The V call is TRBV19, the J call TRBJ1-5, with a tentative D call TRBD1 (5 bases). Between the trimmed V and J ends, which lost 10 bases and 11 bases, there was a span of 24 bases. The germline gives CDR1 LNHDA, CDR2 SQIVND (reference sequence). The CDR3 runs 14 residues. In nucleotides, the CDR3 is TGTGCCACTTACGACGGGACTTTGGGAACATCCCAGCATTTT. Translated, it gives CATYDGTLGTSQHF.

This chain connects TRBV29-1 to TRBJ1-2; 12 nucleotides line up with TRBD1. From germline, CDR1 is SQVTM and CDR2 ANQGSEA. The CDR3 totals 14 residues. Trimming cost V 7 bases and J 4 bases; bases outside gene matches: 7. Written as DNA, the CDR3 is TGCAGCGGTGGGGGGACAGGGGGCTCCTATGGCTACACCTTC. Amino acid sequence: CSGGGTGGSYGYTF.

The rearrangement links TRBV2 to TRBJ1-5, with 8 bases fitting TRBD1. CDR3 length: 15 amino acids. V gave up 4 bases and J gave up 3 bases; unmatched junction bases: 5. Per the germline V gene, CDR1 is SNHLY and CDR2 is FYNNEI. CDR3 in amino acids: CASSGTGFNNQPQHF. CDR3 DNA sequence: TGTGCCAGCAGTGGGACAGGGTTTAACAATCAGCCCCAGCATTTT.

CDR3 sequence: CAWNRRRTSGTTDTQYF. The CDR3 nucleotides read TGTGCCTGGAACAGGCGGCGGACTAGCGGGACAACAGATACGCAGTATTTT. This chain connects TRBV30 to TRBJ2-3; 12 bases fit TRBD2. Germline V lookup: CDR1 GTSNPN, CDR2 SVGIG (reference sequence). V dropped 4 bases and J dropped 3; count of bases not matched to a gene: 11. The CDR3 sequence is 17 residues long.

The chain links TRBV3-1 to TRBJ1-1; D remains unclear. The germline CDR1 and CDR2 sequences are LGHDT and YNNKEL (reference sequence). The CDR3 length is 14 residues. Trimming took 4 bases from V and 1 from J, leaving 10 bases between them. This chain's CDR3 is CASSPSTENTEAFF. In nucleotides, the CDR3 is TGTGCCAGCAGCCCAAGCACAGAGAACACTGAAGCTTTCTTT.

The chain couples TRBV25-1 to TRBJ2-1, with D perhaps TRBD1 (6 bases). Germline CDR1 and CDR2: MGHDK and SYGVNS. This CDR3 is built from 13 residues. The V end lost 10 bases, the J end lost 7 bases, and 17 bases lay between the germline ends. CDR3 amino acids: CATALTGTNEQFF. The DNA for the CDR3 is TGTGCCACCGCCCTCACAGGGACGAATGAGCAGTTCTTC.

V is TRBV20-1 and J is TRBJ2-6; TRBD2 might be the D (5 bases). V lost 3 bases and J lost 4, with 7 bases in between. The CDR3 runs to 13 residues. Germline CDR1 and CDR2: DFQATT and SNEGSKA (reference sequence). In DNA form, the CDR3 reads TGCAGTGCTAGGCCGGGAGGGGCCAACGTCCTGACTTTC. It codes for CSARPGGANVLTF.

This chain joins TRBV11-2 and TRBJ2-7, with D maybe TRBD1 (6 bases). There are 15 residues in the CDR3. CDR1 SGHAT and CDR2 FQNNGV come from the germline V gene. Trimming left V 4 bases short and J 6 bases short, with 19 bases between. The CDR3 nucleotides are TGTGCCAGCAGCTCCCCCCGGCAGGGGTCTGGCGAGCAGTACTTC. It specifies CASSSPRQGSGEQYF.

A single count supports this clonotype. The CDR3 spells CASSPTMGLAETQYF. CDR3 in DNA: TGTGCCAGCAGCCCGACTATGGGACTAGCAGAGACCCAGTACTTC. The rearrangement uses TRBV7-9 and TRBJ2-5; 9 positions match TRBD2. This CDR3 is 15 amino acids long. Germline-derived CDR1 and CDR2 are SEHNR and FQNEAQ (reference sequence). With V trimmed by 5 bases and J by 4 bases, 8 bases remained unmatched.

The V call is TRBV11-3, the J call TRBJ2-7; no clear D. From germline, CDR1 is SGHNT and CDR2 YENEEA. Trimming removed 0 bases at V and 7 bases at J, with 10 bases between. The CDR3 is 13 residues long. The CDR3 sequence is CASSLEANGEQYF. DNA of the CDR3: TGTGCCAGCAGCTTAGAGGCCAACGGAGAGCAGTACTTC.